Below are 28 T cell receptor beta chains sequenced from a single sample in a study of chemoradiotherapy in HPV16-positive cancers (dated by TCRdb to 2022 to 2024). The library was generated by the immunoSEQ multiplex PCR assay. TCRdb stores this immuneACCESS table with in-frame sequences only. Part of the clones is absent; in the studies checked, under half of the shortfall reflects unresolved V genes, and no reason is known for the rest. Within this sample are roughly 32,000 clones, with roughly nine tenths of them counted one time only. In total, the top ten clones hold approximately 3% of the sample. Sequencing was performed on blood, taken from a patient who underwent chemoradiotherapy. All receptors come from a human donor with HPV-associated anogenital cancer.

This chain uses TRBV4-1 with TRBJ2-1; possible D gene TRBD1, 6 bases. Trimming shortened V by 3 bases and J by 5 bases, and 17 bases separated the two germline ends. In germline, CDR1 is MGHRA, CDR2 YSYEKL. CDR3 length: 16 residues. The CDR3 loop is CASSHPTGSKNNEQFF. The CDR3 bases are TGCGCCAGCAGCCATCCCACAGGGTCGAAGAACAATGAGCAGTTCTTC.

The gene calls are TRBV7-9 and TRBJ2-5, with 8 bases fitting TRBD2. Germline CDR1 is SEHNR and CDR2 is FQNEAQ (reference sequence). CDR3 size: 15 residues. V shed 4 bases, J shed 5 bases, and the junction held 9 bases outside the gene matches. CDR3 amino acids: CASSSSGFLSETQYF. In DNA form, the CDR3 reads TGTGCCAGCAGCTCTAGCGGGTTCCTCTCCGAGACCCAGTACTTC. The full variable domain, with the rest looked up from reference TRBV7-9 and TRBJ2-5, is DTGVSQNPRHKITKRGQNVTFRCDPISEHNRLYWYRQTLGQGPEFLTYFQNEAQLEKSRLLSDRFSAERPKGSFSTLEIQRTEQGDSAMYLCASSSSGFLSETQYFGPGTRLLVL.

The V gene is TRBV6-5, the J gene TRBJ2-2; 7 bases fit TRBD1. CDR3 length: 16 amino acids. V dropped 0 bases and J dropped 5; count of bases not matched to a gene: 6. Germline CDR1 is MNHEY and CDR2 is SVGAGI. The DNA for the CDR3 is TGTGCCAGCAGTTACTCGACAGGGTGGGATACCGGGGAGCTGTTTTTT. The encoded protein is CASSYSTGWDTGELFF.

This clone was recorded only once. V gene TRBV5-6 combines with J gene TRBJ1-5; TRBD1 matches 9 bases. The CDR3 is 15 amino acids. Trimming took 0 bases from V and 3 from J; bases not matched to a gene: 1. CDR1 SGHDT and CDR2 YYEEEE come from the germline V gene. CDR3 nucleotides: TGTGCCAGCAGCTTGGGGGACAGGGACAATCAGCCCCAGCATTTT. Its protein is CASSLGDRDNQPQHF. The full variable domain, with the rest looked up from reference TRBV5-6 and TRBJ1-5, is DAGVTQSPTHLIKTRGQQVTLRCSPKSGHDTVSWYQQALGQGPQFIFQYYEEEERQRGNFPDRFSGHQFPNYSSELNVNALLLGDSALYLCASSLGDRDNQPQHFGDGTRLSIL.

The chain links TRBV7-2 to TRBJ2-1; tentatively, D is TRBD1 or TRBD2 (5 bases each). Germline CDR1 reads SGHTA; CDR2 reads FQGNSA. This CDR3 is 15 amino acids long. The V end was cut by 4 bases, the J end by 5 bases, with 15 bases between. Here the CDR3 reads CASSSRLGPNNEQFF. CDR3 DNA sequence: TGTGCCAGCAGCTCGCGACTGGGACCGAACAATGAGCAGTTCTTC.

The chain carries TRBV5-6 and TRBJ1-5; 8 bases are shared with TRBD1. After removal of 2 bases from V and 6 bases from J, the junction contained 4 bases not matched to a gene. CDR1 is SGHDT and CDR2 is YYEEEE in the germline V gene. CDR3 length equals 14 residues. The CDR3 DNA is TGTGCCAGCAGCTTACAGACAGGGGTTCAGCCCCAGCATTTT. This translates into CASSLQTGVQPQHF. Variable domain in full (rest from reference TRBV5-6 and TRBJ1-5): DAGVTQSPTHLIKTRGQQVTLRCSPKSGHDTVSWYQQALGQGPQFIFQYYEEEERQRGNFPDRFSGHQFPNYSSELNVNALLLGDSALYLCASSLQTGVQPQHFGDGTRLSIL.

V is TRBV7-9 and J is TRBJ2-1; 7 bases are shared with TRBD2. This CDR3 spans 12 amino acids. V lost 7 bases, J lost 8 bases, and 5 bases stayed unmatched. Germline V CDR1 and CDR2: SEHNR, FQNEAQ (reference sequence). CDR3 sequence (DNA): TGTGCCAGCAACGGGGGGAACTATGAGCAGTTCTTC. Translating gives CASNGGNYEQFF.

The DNA for the CDR3 is TGTGCCAGCAGTGAATGGGGGAGGGATGGCTACACCTTC. It is translated as CASSEWGRDGYTF. The rearrangement joins TRBV6-1 to TRBJ1-2, with D possibly being TRBD1 (5 bases). The CDR3 covers 13 residues. CDR1 and CDR2 from the germline V gene are MNHNS and SASEGT. The V end lost 2 bases, the J end lost 6 bases, and 10 bases lay between the germline ends.

This clone came up once. The chain recombines TRBV30 with TRBJ2-7; D unclear. The V end lost 4 bases, the J end lost 1 base, and 14 bases lay between the germline ends. The CDR3 length is 14 residues. Germline assignment: CDR1 GTSNPN and CDR2 SVGIG (reference sequence). Here the CDR3 reads CAWKPLLESYEQYF. CDR3 sequence (DNA): TGTGCCTGGAAACCGCTGCTGGAGTCCTACGAGCAGTACTTC.

The chain combines TRBV27 with TRBJ2-7, with D unclear. Germline V gene sequence: CDR1 MNHEY, CDR2 SMNVEV (reference sequence). The CDR3 sequence is 13 residues long. V was pared by 3 bases and J by 3 bases, with 9 bases between. In DNA, the CDR3 is TGTGCCAGCAGTTTCAAACCTAACTACGAGCAGTACTTC. This encodes CASSFKPNYEQYF.

In the case of this clone: Because the CDR3's place on the DNA is in doubt, the DNA is left out and the CDR3 is given as listed by TCRdb. The chain links TRBV27 to TRBJ2-7. The CDR3 length is 16 residues, termini included. The V gene's germline CDR1 is MNHEY and CDR2 SMNVEV (reference sequence). The CDR3 spells CASSGLRAGAGNEQYF.

The DNA for the CDR3 is TGTGCCACCAGCAGAGATCAGTGGCTGAACACTGAAGCTTTCTTT. Encoded protein: CATSRDQWLNTEAFF. The J gene is TRBJ1-1, the V gene TRBV15; D not certain. Germline CDR1 is LNHNV and CDR2 is YYDKDF (reference sequence). V was trimmed by 0 bases and J by 0 bases, leaving 8 bases between them. The CDR3 extends over 15 amino acids.

The V and J genes are TRBV7-9 and TRBJ1-1, with D unresolved. Germline CDR1 and CDR2: SEHNR and FQNEAQ (reference sequence). Trimming stripped 2 bases from V and 2 bases from J, with 12 bases between. The CDR3 is 15 amino acids. The CDR3 DNA follows: TGTGCCAGCAGCTTAAGCTTTCTCACTAACACTGAAGCTTTCTTT. It specifies CASSLSFLTNTEAFF.

V and J are TRBV6-6 and TRBJ1-5; D gene uncertain. Per germline, CDR1 MNHNY and CDR2 SVGAGI (reference sequence). V dropped 2 bases and J dropped 2 bases, with 10 bases sitting between them. The CDR3 runs 15 residues. Here the CDR3 reads CASSYLVGRNQPQHF. DNA of the CDR3: TGTGCCAGCAGTTACCTCGTGGGCCGCAATCAGCCCCAGCATTTT.

The J gene is TRBJ2-2, the V gene TRBV9; TRBD1 matches at 7 bases. There are 15 residues in the CDR3. Germline CDR1 SGDLS, CDR2 YYNGEE. Unmatched junction bases numbered 5, after V lost 6 bases and J lost 0 bases. The CDR3, as DNA: TGTGCCAGCAAGTCGACAGGGTCGAACACCGGGGAGCTGTTTTTT. Encoded protein: CASKSTGSNTGELFF.

This chain connects TRBV9 to TRBJ2-5, with 7 bases that match TRBD1. V lost 0 bases to trimming and J lost 4 bases; unmatched junction nucleotides: 3. The CDR3 covers 14 residues. Germline V gene data show CDR1 as SGDLS and CDR2 as YYNGEE. The CDR3 DNA sequence: TGTGCCAGCAGCGTAGATTCAGGGGGAGAGACCCAGTACTTC. This sequence encodes CASSVDSGGETQYF. The whole variable domain, filled in from reference TRBV9 and TRBJ2-5, reads DSGVTQTPKHLITATGQRVTLRCSPRSGDLSVYWYQQSLDQGLQFLIQYYNGEERAKGNILERFSAQQFPDLHSELNLSSLELGDSALYFCASSVDSGGETQYFGPGTRLLVL.

This chain links TRBV6-4 with TRBJ2-1, with 7 bases matching TRBD2. The CDR3 is 13 residues long. The V gene end was trimmed by 6 bases and the J gene end by 6 bases; junction bases not matched to a gene: 5. From germline, CDR1 is MRHNA and CDR2 SNTAGT. In DNA form, the CDR3 reads TGTGCCAGCAGGGGACTAAATCCCAATGAGCAGTTCTTC. Translation gives CASRGLNPNEQFF.

The genes are TRBV5-1 and TRBJ2-3, with D unresolved. The CDR3 has 12 amino acids. Trimming shortened V by 4 bases and J by 4 bases, and 7 bases separated the two germline ends. From germline, CDR1 is SGHRS and CDR2 YFSETQ. CDR3 sequence: CASSPPADTQYF. The DNA for the CDR3 is TGCGCCAGCAGCCCGCCTGCAGATACGCAGTATTTT.

The rearrangement joins TRBV4-3 to TRBJ2-7; D may be TRBD1 or TRBD2 (5 bases each). V shed 0 bases and J shed 6 bases, with 9 bases lying between them. Germline V gene lookup returns CDR1 LGHNA and CDR2 YSLEER. The CDR3 totals 13 residues. CDR3 amino acids: CASSQEGTTEQYF. The DNA for the CDR3 is TGCGCCAGCAGCCAAGAAGGGACGACCGAGCAGTACTTC.

V gene TRBV9 combines with J gene TRBJ2-7; 8 nucleotides align to TRBD2. The V and J ends lost 3 bases and 5 bases, in that order; junction bases with no gene match: 13. This CDR3 spans 16 amino acids. Germline CDR1 is SGDLS and CDR2 is YYNGEE. CDR3 residues: CASSGTAGVMPNEQYF. CDR3 nucleotide sequence: TGTGCCAGCAGCGGAACAGCGGGGGTGATGCCGAACGAGCAGTACTTC.

J is TRBJ1-1 and V is TRBV30; 11 bases map to TRBD1. Germline V lookup: CDR1 GTSNPN, CDR2 SVGIG (reference sequence). The CDR3 length is 15 residues. V shed 2 bases, J shed 4 bases, and the junction held 6 bases outside the gene matches. The CDR3 nucleotides read TGTGCCTGGAGTATCCGGACAGGGGGCGGCACTGAAGCTTTCTTT. Protein sequence: CAWSIRTGGGTEAFF.

The V gene is TRBV4-1, the J gene TRBJ1-2; D unresolved. V was shortened by 0 bases and J by 4 bases, with 6 bases between the two germline ends. Germline V gives CDR1 MGHRA, CDR2 YSYEKL. The CDR3 contains 13 residues. CDR3 in amino acids: CASSQDRFYGYTF. CDR3 coding DNA: TGCGCCAGCAGCCAAGACAGATTCTATGGCTACACCTTC.

The chain joins TRBV28 to TRBJ2-7; 9 bases are a match to TRBD1. This CDR3 is 14 amino acids long. CDR1 is MDHEN and CDR2 is SYDVKM in the germline V gene. V was clipped by 6 bases and J by 2 bases; unmatched bases: 5. The CDR3 loop is CASRGDRATYEQYF. Written as DNA, the CDR3 is TGTGCCAGCAGGGGGGACAGGGCAACCTACGAGCAGTACTTC.

V usage is TRBV29-1 and J usage is TRBJ2-1; TRBD1 matches 10 bases. V was pared by 2 bases and J by 6 bases, with 10 bases of the junction left unmatched. The germline CDR1 and CDR2 sequences are SQVTM and ANQGSEA. This CDR3 spans 16 amino acids. CDR3 nucleotides: TGCAGCGTTGAATATCCGACAGGGGGCGCCGGCAATGAGCAGTTCTTC. As protein: CSVEYPTGGAGNEQFF.

The V call is TRBV2, the J call TRBJ2-5; 7 bases agree with TRBD2. The germline CDR1 and CDR2 sequences are SNHLY and FYNNEI. The CDR3 contains 15 residues. V shed 3 bases and J 1 base; nucleotides not matched to a gene: 5. Written as DNA, the CDR3 is TGTGCCAGCAGTGACCAGGGACTACCCCAAGAGACCCAGTACTTC. This gives the protein CASSDQGLPQETQYF.

This clone showed up just once. In DNA, the CDR3 is TGTGCCAGCAGCTCTTATAGCGGTAGCACAGATACGCAGTATTTT. It codes for CASSSYSGSTDTQYF. The V gene is TRBV7-8, the J gene TRBJ2-3; TRBD2 is a possible D gene (6 bases). The CDR3 runs 15 residues. Trimming stripped 4 bases from V and 0 bases from J, with 11 bases between. CDR1 is SGHVS, CDR2 FQNEAQ, per germline. Supplemented by reference TRBV7-8 and TRBJ2-3, the full variable domain reads GAGVSQSPRYKVAKRGQDVALRCDPISGHVSLFWYQQALGQGPEFLTYFQNEAQLDKSGLPSDRFFAERPEGSVSTLKIQRTQQEDSAVYLCASSSYSGSTDTQYFGPGTRLTVL.

The rearrangement joins TRBV2 to TRBJ2-4; the D gene could be TRBD1 or TRBD2 (6 bases each). The CDR3 spans 13 residues. V shed 9 bases and J shed 3 bases, with 12 bases lying between them. Per germline, CDR1 SNHLY and CDR2 FYNNEI. The CDR3 DNA reads as TGTGCCAGTAGGGGGGACGGCAAAAACATTCAGTACTTC. Protein: CASRGDGKNIQYF. The variable domain in full, completed from reference TRBV2 and TRBJ2-4, reads EPEVTQTPSHQVTQMGQEVILRCVPISNHLYFYWYRQILGQKVEFLVSFYNNEISEKSEIFDDQFSVERPDGSNFTLKIRSTKLEDSAMYFCASRGDGKNIQYFGAGTRLSVL.

V usage is TRBV30 and J usage is TRBJ1-1; 7 bases fit TRBD1. The CDR3 runs to 18 residues. The V gene end was trimmed by 4 bases and the J gene end by 5 bases; junction bases not matched to a gene: 22. CDR1 and CDR2 from the germline V gene are GTSNPN and SVGIG (reference sequence). CDR3 protein: CAWMDRQNGQGRRTEAFF. In nucleotides, the CDR3 is TGTGCCTGGATGGACAGGCAAAACGGGCAGGGCAGAAGGACTGAAGCTTTCTTT. The complete variable domain, with remaining parts taken from reference TRBV30 and TRBJ1-1, reads SQTIHQWPATLVQPVGSPLSLECTVEGTSNPNLYWYRQAAGRGLQLLFYSVGIGQISSEVPQNLSASRPQDRQFILSSKKLLLSDSGFYLCAWMDRQNGQGRRTEAFFGQGTRLTVV.